Described below is a single T cell receptor (beta chain) sequence and its context. These data belong to a study of T cell changes during pregnancy in multiple sclerosis. Clones were sequenced by immunoSEQ multiplex PCR, and TCRdb holds only the in-frame ones, with some missing. The table records 45,000 to 50,000 clones, around 91% of them present only once. CDR3 length equals 15 residues. Germline-derived CDR1 and CDR2 are SEHNR and FQNEAQ (reference sequence). V gave up 3 bases and J gave up 5 bases; unmatched junction bases: 7. V is TRBV7-9 and J is TRBJ2-7; 10 bases agree with TRBD1. The source material was CD4+ T cells from peripheral blood mononuclear cells, sampled in the second trimester of pregnancy. This clonotype originated in a female donor in good health, enrolled as a control in a pregnancy study. In nucleotides, the CDR3 is TGTGCCAGCAGCTTGCTCAGGGACAGGGGCGACGAGCAGTACTTC. Protein product: CASSLLRDRGDEQYF.